This T cell receptor (beta chain) emerged from a study of tissue T cells after allogeneic stem cell transplantation. Overall study results and limits: The patient cohort was small and clinically heterogeneous, with limited sampling depth. Tissue-detected TCR repertoire was only partly captured by blood and spleen T cells. TCR repertoires tracked anatomic similarity, regardless of disease or transplant status.

Germline CDR1 MSHET, CDR2 SYDVDS. Between the trimmed V and J ends, which lost 5 bases and 4 bases, there was a span of 14 bases. The CDR3 extends over 14 amino acids. The repertoire was sequenced with immunoSEQ multiplex PCR; TCRdb's copy has only in-frame clones and lacks some. The sample shows about 48,000 clones, around 70% of them seen only once. A remark on this clone: Antigen unknown. Gene names refer to mouse genes. The read finishes 1 residue shy of the CDR3 end, and the germline J gene is used to complete it.

Sample: sorted cells pooled from one or two spleens. The J gene is TRBJ1-2, the V gene TRBV29, with D perhaps matching TRBD1 (6 bases). This receptor was obtained from a pool of C57BL/6 mice in good health. Incomplete CDR3 DNA: TGTGCTAGCAGTCCCGGGACAAGGACCTCCGACTACACC. Translated, it gives CASSPGTRTSDYT. The full CDR3 sequence reads CASSPGTRTSDYTF.